This section outlines one T cell receptor (beta chain) sequence together with its context. A split of CD4+ cells into CD45RA+ naive and CD45RA-negative memory subsets was performed. Germline V gives CDR1 SGHAT, CDR2 FQNNGV. The V and J ends lost 2 bases and 8 bases respectively, with 7 bases between them. The CDR3 covers 13 residues. The record originates from a study of shared clonotypes between healthy human individuals. This table comes from immunoSEQ multiplex PCR, and its TCRdb copy is limited to in-frame clones, with some not included. The table records 1 million to 1.2 million clones, roughly 77% of them present only once.

Sample: memory CD4+ T cells from PBMCs. As for subset: CD45RA-negative fraction. This TCR was recovered from a man between 18 and 35 years old in good health. Some clones in this sample may be carry-over from other donors' samples. This chain uses TRBV11-2 with TRBJ1-6; no firm D call. The CDR3 nucleotides read TGTGCCAGCAGCTTAAATACCGATTCACCCCTCCACTTT. This codes for CASSLNTDSPLHF.